These T cell receptor beta chains were read from a single sample in a study of cytomegalovirus exposure and HLA in healthy donors. Data came from immunoSEQ multiplex PCR; TCRdb stores just in-frame clones and leaves some out. Its table records approximately 70,000 clones. Input material: PBMCs. The receptor set was obtained from a woman in her 30s in good health and CMV-seronegative. The CDR3 runs from the conserved cysteine through the conserved F or W. The D gene is left open where the match is weak.

v_call d_call cdr3_aa
TRBV4-1 TRBD1 CASSQVGTANSPLHF
TRBV5-1 - CASSTGSSYEQYF
TRBV5-6 - CASSFYPVEAHEQYF
TRBV27 - CASSKAFGGGNQPQHF
TRBV6-1 TRBD2 CASSAWGLAGKYEQFF
TRBV4-2 - CASSQVGKTGNTEAFF
TRBV28 - CASTQGSGNYEQYF
TRBV5-1 TRBD2 CASSLADREVTDTQYF
TRBV2 - CASSLRSNQPQHF
TRBV29-1 - CSVRLGGDEQYF
TRBV28 TRBD2 CASIGTSGRSEQYF
TRBV18 TRBD1 CASSEQGKGPGELFF
TRBV2 TRBD1 CASSELRGTGVSPLHF
TRBV20-1 - CSAREGRGAFF
TRBV30 - CAGIFQVIGSLDTQYF
TRBV4-1 TRBD2 CASSQSIAGDQETQYF
TRBV9 - CASSVDGYSNQPQHF
TRBV18 TRBD1 CASSPTRDSSYEQYF
TRBV29-1 - CSVDPTGEISNTEAFF
TRBV30 - CAWGPIASEAFF
TRBV28 - CASQSVRRGRAYEQYF
TRBV29-1 - CSALLSTNYEQYF
TRBV5-6 TRBD2 CASTQLAGIQETQYF
TRBV7-2 TRBD1 CASSFQGEYGYTF
TRBV6-5 TRBD1 CASSYSGDRGHEQYF
TRBV28 - CASSSPGQSSYEQYF
TRBV5-1 - CASSFQTGRSNTEAFF
TRBV9 - CASSVGGPRYEQYF
TRBV25-1 TRBD2 CASTNTGGAGEQYF
TRBV15 - CATSEAGSDYGYTF